The rows below give T cell receptor beta chains drawn from one sample of a study of blood T cell repertoires in COVID-19. TCRdb's copy holds only in-frame clones and misses some; the assay was immunoSEQ multiplex PCR. The table lists 200,000 to 250,000 clones, approximately 84% of them singletons. Specimen: peripheral blood. These receptors all come from a woman in her forties or fifties with active or convalescent COVID-19. CDR3s include the opening cysteine and the closing phenylalanine or tryptophan. The D gene is left open where the match is weak. For some rows the clone size is stated as once, few or many, or as a class when expanded; others skip it.

d_call j_call v_call clone_size cdr3_aa cdr3_nt
TRBD1 TRBJ1-1 TRBV12-3/TRBV12-4 . CASRRDRNTEAFF TGTGCCAGTCGCCGGGACAGGAACACTGAAGCTTTCTTT
TRBD2 TRBJ2-1 TRBV9 few CASSVDSLAGGLNEQFF TGTGCCAGCAGCGTAGACTCTCTAGCGGGAGGACTGAATGAGCAGTTCTTC
. TRBJ1-1 TRBV3-1/TRBV3-2 . CASSQRAGANTEAFF TGTGCCAGCAGCCAACGAGCAGGGGCGAACACTGAAGCTTTCTTT
TRBD1 TRBJ1-1 TRBV18 . CASSRDRLVKGEAFF TGTGCCAGCTCTCGGGACAGGCTTGTTAAGGGTGAAGCTTTCTTT
TRBD1 TRBJ2-1 TRBV10-3 . CAISSGQGGGYLSAEQFF TGTGCCATCAGTTCCGGACAGGGGGGCGGGTACTTGTCGGCGGAGCAGTTCTTC
. TRBJ1-2 TRBV6-5 . CASTGGYGYTF TGTGCCAGCACCGGAGGGTATGGCTACACCTTC
. TRBJ1-5 TRBV9 . CASSAFITGRYQPQHF TGTGCCAGCAGCGCCTTCATCACAGGGAGATATCAGCCCCAGCATTTT
. TRBJ2-7 TRBV12-3/TRBV12-4 few CASSSQGLHDQYF TGTGCCAGCAGTTCCCAGGGTCTCCACGATCAGTACTTC
TRBD2 TRBJ2-1 TRBV7-3 . CASSFQASGIYNEQFF TGTGCCAGCAGCTTCCAGGCTAGCGGAATTTACAATGAGCAGTTCTTC
. TRBJ2-7 TRBV5-1 . CASSWTTPSYEQYF TGCGCCAGCAGCTGGACTACTCCCTCCTACGAGCAGTACTTC
. TRBJ1-5 TRBV19 once CASSILGGRNQPQHF TGTGCCAGTAGTATTTTGGGGGGGCGTAATCAGCCCCAGCATTTT
TRBD1 TRBJ1-2 TRBV6-5 . CASRQSDRGTAGYTF TGTGCCAGCAGGCAATCAGACAGGGGGACCGCTGGCTACACCTTC
TRBD1 TRBJ2-2 TRBV7-2 few CASSFSGTGIGTGELFF TGTGCCAGCAGCTTCTCCGGGACAGGTATAGGGACCGGGGAGCTGTTTTTT
. TRBJ1-1 TRBV27 . CASSSQYGTQGNTEAFF TGTGCCAGCAGTTCTCAATATGGGACACAGGGGAACACTGAAGCTTTCTTT
. TRBJ1-1 TRBV4-1 . CASSQVEGTEAFF TGCGCCAGCAGCCAAGTTGAGGGCACTGAAGCTTTCTTT
. TRBJ1-4 TRBV5-1 few CASSQGSRGEKLFF TGCGCCAGCAGTCAGGGGTCCAGAGGTGAAAAACTGTTTTTT
. TRBJ1-1 TRBV29-1 . CSVEPSGQANTEAFF TGCAGCGTTGAACCTTCTGGACAAGCGAACACTGAAGCTTTCTTT
. TRBJ2-1 TRBV6-5 . CATVLAPYNEQFF TGTGCCACCGTACTAGCTCCCTACAATGAGCAGTTCTTC
. TRBJ1-3 TRBV7-8 few CASTIREVSGNTIYF TGTGCCAGCACCATACGGGAGGTCTCTGGAAACACCATATATTTT
. TRBJ1-5 TRBV6-5 . CASLRDSNQPQHF TGTGCCAGTCTTAGAGATAGCAATCAGCCCCAGCATTTT
. TRBJ1-4 TRBV18 . CASSPGGSNEKLFF TGTGCCAGCTCACCAGGGGGCTCTAATGAAAAACTGTTTTTT
TRBD1 TRBJ1-2 TRBV9 . CASSVDQGAYGYTF TGTGCCAGCAGCGTAGATCAGGGGGCCTATGGCTACACCTTC
. TRBJ1-3 TRBV6-5 . CASSSDRTGNTIYF TGTGCCAGCAGTTCGGACAGAACAGGAAACACCATATATTTT
. TRBJ1-2 TRBV3-1/TRBV3-2 . CASSQGGHGYTF TGTGCCAGCAGCCAGGGGGGTCATGGCTACACCTTC
TRBD1 TRBJ2-3 TRBV6-5 . CASSYRQGNTDTQYF TGTGCCAGCAGTTACAGACAGGGAAACACAGATACGCAGTATTTT
. TRBJ1-1 TRBV5-1 . CASSLRQFLGRDEAFF TGCGCCAGCAGCCTTAGACAGTTCTTAGGTAGGGATGAAGCTTTCTTT
TRBD1 TRBJ1-2 TRBV9 . CASSEGTGGQYGYTF TGTGCCAGCAGCGAGGGGACAGGGGGCCAGTATGGCTACACCTTC
TRBD1 TRBJ1-5 TRBV5-1 . CASSPGQDQPQHF TGCGCCAGCAGCCCGGGACAGGATCAGCCCCAGCATTTT
TRBD1 TRBJ2-2 TRBV2 . CASSTRGTGKSGELFF TGTGCCAGCAGTACTAGAGGGACAGGGAAGTCCGGGGAGCTGTTTTTT
TRBD1 TRBJ2-1 TRBV28 . CASSTPGQGAISQFF TGTGCCAGCAGTACTCCGGGACAGGGGGCGATAAGCCAGTTCTTC
TRBD1 TRBJ1-1 TRBV15 . CATSRAGTGNTEAFF TGTGCCACCAGCAGAGCCGGGACAGGGAACACTGAAGCTTTCTTT
. TRBJ1-4 TRBV30 . CAWSAGRFGEKLFF TGTGCCTGGAGCGCGGGACGCTTTGGGGAAAAACTGTTTTTT
. TRBJ1-5 TRBV4-1 . CASSQESLQPQHF TGCGCCAGCAGCCAAGAGAGTCTTCAGCCCCAGCATTTT
. TRBJ1-3 TRBV7-9 once CASSLYTSGNTIYF TGTGCCAGCAGCTTATATACCAGTGGAAACACCATATATTTT
. TRBJ2-7 TRBV5-4 . CASSVGLPRKSEQYF TGTGCCAGCAGCGTTGGACTGCCAAGGAAGTCCGAGCAGTACTTC
TRBD1 TRBJ2-1 TRBV24-1 once CATSDSTGANYNEQFF TGTGCCACCAGTGATTCCACAGGGGCAAATTACAATGAGCAGTTCTTC
. TRBJ1-3 TRBV6-5 . CASSYSATSGNTIYF TGTGCCAGCAGTTACTCGGCCACCTCTGGAAACACCATATATTTT
TRBD2 TRBJ2-1 TRBV6-4 few CASSDSSSGGYNEQFF TGTGCCAGCAGTGACTCTTCTAGCGGGGGGTACAATGAGCAGTTCTTC
. TRBJ1-1 TRBV11-2 . CASSFNPEGAEAFF TGTGCCAGCAGCTTTAACCCCGAAGGGGCTGAAGCTTTCTTT
TRBD1 TRBJ1-4 TRBV5-1 . CASSFGSGTGNEKLFF TGCGCCAGCAGTTTTGGGTCCGGGACAGGGAATGAAAAACTGTTTTTT
TRBD1 TRBJ1-5 TRBV4-1 . CASSPSLVTGDPRPQHF TGCGCCAGCAGCCCCTCCTTGGTCACAGGGGACCCACGGCCCCAGCATTTT
. TRBJ1-1 TRBV5-1 . CASSLLTYGEAFF TGCGCCAGCAGCTTATTAACTTATGGTGAAGCTTTCTTT
TRBD1 TRBJ1-1 TRBV7-9 . CASSSGTENTEAFF TGTGCCAGCAGTTCCGGGACAGAGAACACTGAAGCTTTCTTT
. TRBJ1-2 TRBV12-3/TRBV12-4 . CASCGDGNYGYTF TGTGCCAGCTGCGGGGACGGAAACTATGGCTACACCTTC
TRBD2 TRBJ2-2 TRBV5-4 . CASSFGGRGNTGELFF TGTGCCAGCAGCTTCGGAGGGAGGGGGAACACCGGGGAGCTGTTTTTT
. TRBJ2-2 TRBV3-1/TRBV3-2 . CASSPGRRENTGELFF TGTGCCAGCAGTCCCGGTAGGAGGGAGAACACCGGGGAGCTGTTTTTT